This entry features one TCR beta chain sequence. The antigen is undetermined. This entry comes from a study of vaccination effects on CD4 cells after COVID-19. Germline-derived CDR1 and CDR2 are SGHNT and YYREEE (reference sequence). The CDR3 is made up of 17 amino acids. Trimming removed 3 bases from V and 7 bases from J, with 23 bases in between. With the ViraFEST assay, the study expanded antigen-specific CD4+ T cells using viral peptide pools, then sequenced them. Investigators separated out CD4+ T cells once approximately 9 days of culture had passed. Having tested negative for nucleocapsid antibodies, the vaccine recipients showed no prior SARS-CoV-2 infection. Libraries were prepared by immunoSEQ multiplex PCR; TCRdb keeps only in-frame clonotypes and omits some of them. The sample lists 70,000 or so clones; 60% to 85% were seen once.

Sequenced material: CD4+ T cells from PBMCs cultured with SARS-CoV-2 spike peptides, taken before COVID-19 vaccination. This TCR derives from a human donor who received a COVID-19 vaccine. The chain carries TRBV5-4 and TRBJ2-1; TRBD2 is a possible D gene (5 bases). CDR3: CASSSFLEDSPLNEQFF. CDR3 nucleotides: TGTGCCAGCAGCTCCTTTTTGGAGGACTCACCCCTGAATGAGCAGTTCTTC. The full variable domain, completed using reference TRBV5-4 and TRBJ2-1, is ETGVTQSPTHLIKTRGQQVTLRCSSQSGHNTVSWYQQALGQGPQFIFQYYREEENGRGNFPPRFSGLQFPNYSSELNVNALELDDSALYLCASSSFLEDSPLNEQFFGPGTRLTVL.